This section outlines one TCR beta chain sequence together with its context. The data were taken from a study of T cell changes during pregnancy in multiple sclerosis. Profiling relied on immunoSEQ multiplex PCR, and the TCRdb table lists in-frame clones only, not all of them. Of more than 70,000 clones listed, 90% to 95% were seen once; the top ten hold approximately 2.5%. CDR1 is SGHAT, CDR2 FQNNGV, per germline. The CDR3 is 15 amino acids. V was shortened by 0 bases and J by 3 bases, with 12 bases between the two germline ends. The sequencing here drew on peripheral blood, taken in the second trimester of pregnancy. The chain joins TRBV11-2 to TRBJ2-7; D is ambiguous. The clonotype originates from a female donor with multiple sclerosis, enrolled in a pregnancy study. DNA for the CDR3: TGTGCCAGCAGCTTAGATCCTGTGAGCCGCTACGAGCAGTACTTC. This gives the protein CASSLDPVSRYEQYF.